This T cell receptor beta chain came from a study of beta chain features in type 1 diabetes. Every bit of the isolated RNA underwent reverse transcription, so sequencing read expressed TCRB transcripts. Generated by immunoSEQ multiplex PCR, the TCRdb table keeps only in-frame clones and is missing some. The profile shows over 150,000 clones, about 8% of them singletons. Overall study findings and caveats: A moderate, significant TCRB CDR3 shortening appeared in type 1 diabetes across four CD4+ subsets. Shorter templates might be favored by PCR, and equally so in patients and in controls. Whether HLA type affects TCRB rearrangement stayed undetermined in the present work.

As concerns this clone: The target antigen is unknown.

The CDR3 consists of 14 residues. V was cut by 2 bases and J by 2 bases, with 8 bases left in between. Germline V gene lookup returns CDR1 MNHNY and CDR2 SVGAGI (reference sequence). This receptor was obtained from a middle-aged woman with type 1 diabetes. The specimen was central memory CD4+ T cells from blood. This sequence joins TRBV6-6 and TRBJ2-3; D is ambiguous. CDR3 coding DNA: TGTGCCAGCAGTTACGGCAGGAACACAGATACGCAGTATTTT. Translation gives CASSYGRNTDTQYF.